Below are 32 T cell receptor beta chains sequenced from a single sample in a study of blood T cell repertoires in COVID-19. Sequencing used immunoSEQ multiplex PCR; TCRdb keeps in-frame clones, though not all of them. The profile shows about 300,000 clones, over 85% of them singletons. Sequencing used peripheral blood. All receptors derive from a woman aged 25 to 39 with COVID-19, enrolled during active disease.

The V and J genes are TRBV5-1 and TRBJ2-3; D is undetermined. The CDR3 length is 14 residues. V gave up 4 bases and J gave up 0 bases, with 9 bases separating them. Looked up from germline, CDR1 is SGHRS and CDR2 is YFSETQ. The DNA of the CDR3 is TGCGCCAGCAGCCCTGAGGCCAGCACAGATACGCAGTATTTT. As protein: CASSPEASTDTQYF.

The V call is TRBV19, the J call TRBJ2-7, with D possibly TRBD2 on 5 matching bases. The CDR3 is 14 amino acids. V lost 5 bases and J lost 5, with 16 bases in between. Germline assignment: CDR1 LNHDA and CDR2 SQIVND (reference sequence). CDR3 in DNA: TGTGCCAGTAGTCCCGAGGGTGTACTGAACGAGCAGTACTTC. Amino acids: CASSPEGVLNEQYF.

The chain recombines TRBV2 with TRBJ1-2; D may be TRBD1 (5 bases). Germline V gene lookup returns CDR1 SNHLY and CDR2 FYNNEI. CDR3 size: 13 residues. V dropped 8 bases and J dropped 6 bases, with 16 bases sitting between them. This CDR3 reads CASGGTARDGYTF. Written as DNA, the CDR3 is TGTGCCAGCGGGGGGACGGCCCGAGATGGCTACACCTTC.

V usage is TRBV5-1 and J usage is TRBJ1-3, with 7 bases identical to TRBD1. Germline V gene data show CDR1 as SGHRS and CDR2 as YFSETQ. V shed 4 bases, J shed 4 bases, and the junction held 8 bases outside the gene matches. The CDR3 is 15 amino acids. The CDR3 region has the DNA TGCGCCAGCAGCGACGGGACAGCGGTCGGAAACACCATATATTTT. The encoded protein is CASSDGTAVGNTIYF.

This clone was observed a handful of times. CDR3 in amino acids: CASSWGEGSGYTF. The CDR3 nucleotides read TGCGCCAGCAGCTGGGGAGAGGGATCCGGCTACACCTTC. V usage is TRBV5-1 and J usage is TRBJ1-2; unclear D gene. The ends were cut back, 3 bases at V and 8 bases at J, with 14 bases in the middle. The CDR3 spans 13 residues. Per the germline V gene, CDR1 is SGHRS and CDR2 is YFSETQ.

The chain is built from TRBV27 and TRBJ1-1; D not resolved. The germline V gene encodes CDR1 MNHEY and CDR2 SMNVEV (reference sequence). Deletions cut 6 bases from V and 0 bases from J, with 5 bases between. This CDR3 has 12 residues. The CDR3 DNA reads as TGTGCCAGCAGAACTATGAACACTGAAGCTTTCTTT. Amino acid sequence: CASRTMNTEAFF.

CDR3 region: CASSPKLGLPAETQYF. The CDR3 nucleotides read TGTGCCAGCTCACCAAAGTTAGGACTCCCCGCGGAGACCCAGTACTTC. This chain links TRBV18 with TRBJ2-5; TRBD2 might be the D (5 bases). The germline CDR1 and CDR2 sequences are KGHSH and LQKENI. V was shortened by 2 bases and J by 5 bases, with 18 bases between the two germline ends. The CDR3 is 16 residues long.

This chain connects TRBV6-2 or TRBV6-3 to TRBJ1-2; tentative D call: TRBD1 (6 bases). Looked up from germline, CDR1 is MNHEY and CDR2 is SVGEGT. The CDR3 contains 15 residues. V lost 2 bases and J lost 2, with 12 bases in between. Here the CDR3 reads CASSYGQRENYGYTF. In DNA form, the CDR3 reads TGTGCCAGCAGTTACGGACAGAGAGAGAACTATGGCTACACCTTC.

The rearrangement joins TRBV3-1 (or the pseudogene TRBV3-2) to TRBJ2-2, with a possible D match to TRBD1 (6 bases). Germline CDR1 is LGHDT and CDR2 is YNNKEL (reference sequence). The length of the CDR3 is 18 residues. The V end lost 2 bases, the J end lost 0 bases, and 16 bases lay between the germline ends. The CDR3 sequence: CASSQRSLWTANTGELFF. In DNA, the CDR3 is TGTGCCAGCAGCCAAAGGTCGCTGTGGACAGCGAACACCGGGGAGCTGTTTTTT.

This clone was found once. This chain joins TRBV4-1 and TRBJ1-3, with D possibly being TRBD1 (6 bases). Looked up from germline, CDR1 is MGHRA and CDR2 is YSYEKL. V lost 4 bases and J lost 0, with 19 bases in between. The CDR3 extends over 18 amino acids. The DNA of the CDR3 is TGCGCCAGCAGCCCCAGGGGAGACAGCCAATTCTCTGGAAACACCATATATTTT. The encoded protein is CASSPRGDSQFSGNTIYF.

The gene calls are TRBV7-2 and TRBJ1-1; 8 bases align to TRBD1. Losses at the gene ends were 5 bases for V and 2 bases for J; bases not matched to a gene: 7. CDR3 size: 15 residues. The germline V gene has CDR1 SGHTA and CDR2 FQGNSA. In DNA, the CDR3 is TGTGCCAGCAGCCTTGACAGGGGCCCAAACACTGAAGCTTTCTTT. This sequence encodes CASSLDRGPNTEAFF.

The gene calls are TRBV14 and TRBJ2-6; D is unclear. The CDR3 runs to 14 residues. Germline assignment: CDR1 SGHDN and CDR2 FVKESK. Trimming removed 3 bases from V and 3 bases from J, with 6 bases in between. CDR3 loop: CASSHYGGANVLTF. In DNA, the CDR3 is TGTGCCAGCAGCCACTACGGTGGGGCCAACGTCCTGACTTTC.

This clone was seen a handful of times. Written as DNA, the CDR3 is TGTGCCAGCAGCCCTGGACATACCTCCTACAATGAGCAGTTCTTC. Protein: CASSPGHTSYNEQFF. The V and J genes are TRBV9 and TRBJ2-1; possible D gene TRBD1, 5 bases. Germline V CDR1 and CDR2: SGDLS, YYNGEE. CDR3 length equals 15 residues. V dropped 4 bases and J dropped 0 bases, with 11 bases sitting between them. Complete variable domain (other parts from reference TRBV9 and TRBJ2-1): DSGVTQTPKHLITATGQRVTLRCSPRSGDLSVYWYQQSLDQGLQFLIQYYNGEERAKGNILERFSAQQFPDLHSELNLSSLELGDSALYFCASSPGHTSYNEQFFGPGTRLTVL.

The rearrangement uses TRBV5-1 and TRBJ1-2; 12 bases align to TRBD1. The CDR3 is 17 amino acids. V shed 4 bases and J 4 bases; nucleotides not matched to a gene: 11. Per the germline V gene, CDR1 is SGHRS and CDR2 is YFSETQ. CDR3 sequence: CASSIQSGTGGAYGYTF. CDR3 in DNA: TGCGCCAGCAGCATCCAATCTGGGACAGGGGGCGCCTATGGCTACACCTTC.

The chain has TRBV19 and TRBJ2-5; 10 nucleotides match TRBD2. CDR1 and CDR2 from the germline V gene are LNHDA and SQIVND (reference sequence). The CDR3 runs to 18 residues. J was trimmed by 5 bases and V by 1 base; bases with no gene match: 13. The CDR3 nucleotides read TGTGCCAGTAGTATAGGTCGGACTAGCGGTCGGCAGGGGGAGACCCAGTACTTC. It codes for CASSIGRTSGRQGETQYF.

The chain is built from TRBV27 and TRBJ1-2; possibly TRBD1 for D (5 bases). The germline V and J ends were trimmed by 2 bases and 7 bases, with 11 bases remaining between them. The length of the CDR3 is 13 residues. Germline-derived CDR1 and CDR2 are MNHEY and SMNVEV (reference sequence). CDR3 sequence (DNA): TGTGCCAGCAGTTTAATGGGGCGTCGTGGCTACACCTTC. Its protein product is CASSLMGRRGYTF.

The V call is TRBV29-1, the J call TRBJ2-2; perhaps TRBD1 as D (6 bases). There are 12 residues in the CDR3. Trimming took off 4 bases at V and 7 bases at J, with 10 bases between the two ends. Germline assignment: CDR1 SQVTM and CDR2 ANQGSEA. CDR3 DNA sequence: TGCAGCGTTGTGCAGGGGATCGGGGAGCTGTTTTTT. Translating gives CSVVQGIGELFF.

The V call is TRBV2, the J call TRBJ1-5, with a weak D call TRBD1 (5 bases). Germline V gene sequence: CDR1 SNHLY, CDR2 FYNNEI. This CDR3 is built from 14 residues. Trimming stripped 6 bases from V and 0 bases from J, with 9 bases between. The CDR3 spells CASRGRGSNQPQHF. CDR3 DNA sequence: TGTGCCAGCAGAGGGAGGGGTAGCAATCAGCCCCAGCATTTT.

V gene TRBV6-5 combines with J gene TRBJ1-1; D is possibly TRBD1 (5 bases). V lost 6 bases and J lost 11, with 19 bases in between. Germline V CDR1 and CDR2: MNHEY, SVGAGI. The CDR3 runs to 13 residues. The chain's CDR3 is CASSLTGLGEAFF. The CDR3, as DNA: TGTGCCAGCAGCCTGACGGGACTAGGGGAGGCTTTCTTT.

This chain joins TRBV30 and TRBJ2-7, with D perhaps matching TRBD2 (7 bases). V was cut by 1 base and J by 5 bases, with 12 bases left in between. The CDR3 covers 13 residues. The germline gives CDR1 GTSNPN, CDR2 SVGIG (reference sequence). Here the CDR3 DNA reads TGTGCCTGGAGTGAGGGGGGGGCGCACGAGCAGTACTTC. Translating it yields CAWSEGGAHEQYF.

In DNA form, the CDR3 reads TGTGCCAGCAGTCCCGAGACAGTCGGTGAAAAACTGTTTTTT. Amino acid sequence: CASSPETVGEKLFF. The V call is TRBV7-2, the J call TRBJ1-4, with a weak D call TRBD1 (5 bases). The CDR3 totals 14 residues. Per the germline V gene, CDR1 is SGHTA and CDR2 is FQGNSA. The V gene lost 6 bases and the J gene lost 7 bases, with 15 bases spanning the gap.

The chain is built from TRBV5-1 and TRBJ2-2, with 8 bases lining up with TRBD2. Germline values: CDR1 SGHRS, CDR2 YFSETQ. V trimming: 0 bases; J trimming: 6 bases; junction bases outside the gene matches: 1. There are 14 residues in the CDR3. CDR3: CASSLAGGAGELFF. The CDR3 DNA follows: TGCGCCAGCAGCTTGGCCGGGGGGGCCGGGGAGCTGTTTTTT. Full variable domain (remainder filled in from reference TRBV5-1 and TRBJ2-2): KAGVTQTPRYLIKTRGQQVTLSCSPISGHRSVSWYQQTPGQGLQFLFEYFSETQRNKGNFPGRFSGRQFSNSRSEMNVSTLELGDSALYLCASSLAGGAGELFFGEGSRLTVL.

The chain uses TRBV7-9 and TRBJ1-2; TRBD1 matches at 9 bases. Looked up from germline, CDR1 is SEHNR and CDR2 is FQNEAQ (reference sequence). The trim removed 4 bases at V and 4 bases at J, leaving 10 bases unmatched. The CDR3 runs 16 residues. In nucleotides, the CDR3 is TGTGCCAGCAGCTCGCCTAGGACAGGGGCTCTCTATGGCTACACCTTC. The encoded protein is CASSSPRTGALYGYTF.

This rearrangement joins TRBV30 to TRBJ1-5; D might be TRBD1 (5 bases). From germline, CDR1 is GTSNPN and CDR2 SVGIG (reference sequence). With 3 bases removed from V and 6 bases from J, the gap between germline ends came to 15 bases. The CDR3 covers 14 residues. CDR3 loop: CAWRSGGVGQPQHF. In DNA form, the CDR3 reads TGTGCCTGGAGGTCCGGGGGGGTCGGTCAGCCCCAGCATTTT.

This chain joins TRBV10-3 and TRBJ1-1; TRBD1 matches 8 bases. The trim removed 0 bases at V and 7 bases at J, leaving 1 base unmatched. Germline lookup yields CDR1 ENHRY and CDR2 SYGVKD. This CDR3 is built from 13 residues. The CDR3 reads CAISESGQGEAFF. CDR3 DNA: TGTGCCATCAGTGAGTCCGGACAGGGTGAAGCTTTCTTT.

V is TRBV5-5 and J is TRBJ1-2; a weak D match, TRBD1 (5 bases). Between the trimmed V and J ends, which lost 0 bases and 3 bases, there was a span of 12 bases. There are 15 residues in the CDR3. Germline CDR1 is SGHKS and CDR2 is YYEKEE (reference sequence). The CDR3 spells CASSLVGQGYYGYTF. CDR3 coding DNA: TGTGCCAGCAGCTTGGTTGGGCAGGGTTACTATGGCTACACCTTC.

This chain uses TRBV5-1 with TRBJ1-6, with D unclear. Germline V gene sequence: CDR1 SGHRS, CDR2 YFSETQ. The CDR3 is made up of 14 amino acids. The V end lost 0 bases, the J end lost 6 bases, and 7 bases lay between the germline ends. The CDR3 is CASSLGASNSPLHF. In nucleotides, the CDR3 is TGCGCCAGCAGCTTGGGGGCGAGTAATTCACCCCTCCACTTT.

The chain uses TRBV3-1 (or the pseudogene TRBV3-2) and TRBJ2-7, with 9 positions matching TRBD1. Unmatched junction bases numbered 1, after V lost 2 bases and J lost 2 bases. The CDR3 has 14 residues. Germline-derived CDR1 and CDR2 are LGHDT and YNNKEL (reference sequence). The CDR3 coding sequence is TGTGCCAGCAGCCAAAGGGACAGGGCCTACGAGCAGTACTTC. This translates into CASSQRDRAYEQYF.

V is TRBV28 and J is TRBJ1-2, with a possible D match to TRBD1 (5 bases). V lost 5 bases and J lost 3, with 13 bases in between. Per the germline V gene, CDR1 is MDHEN and CDR2 is SYDVKM. The CDR3 sequence is 14 residues long. The chain's CDR3 is CASSAGQGHYGYTF. CDR3 nucleotides: TGTGCCAGCAGTGCGGGGCAAGGACACTATGGCTACACCTTC.

This sequence joins TRBV18 and TRBJ1-1; 7 bases fit TRBD1. CDR3 size: 15 residues. The junction had 12 bases not matched to a gene; V was cut back by 7 bases and J by 4 bases. Germline CDR1 and CDR2: KGHSH and LQKENI. DNA of the CDR3: TGTGCCAGCTGCCGGGACAGAGACGGTGGCACTGAAGCTTTCTTT. The encoded protein is CASCRDRDGGTEAFF.

The V and J genes are TRBV5-6 and TRBJ1-3; possible D gene TRBD1, 5 bases. V was pared by 0 bases and J by 0 bases, with 7 bases between. CDR1 SGHDT and CDR2 YYEEEE come from the germline V gene. The CDR3 length is 15 residues. Here the CDR3 reads CASSLGQSSGNTIYF. For the CDR3, the DNA is TGTGCCAGCAGCTTGGGACAGAGCTCTGGAAACACCATATATTTT.

The chain uses TRBV6-5 and TRBJ2-3; 8 positions match TRBD2. The trim removed 2 bases at V and 6 bases at J, leaving 7 bases unmatched. The CDR3 consists of 15 residues. Germline V CDR1 and CDR2: MNHEY, SVGAGI. In DNA, the CDR3 is TGTGCCAGCAGTTACCAAGCGGGGGCCGGGGATACGCAGTATTTT. Its protein is CASSYQAGAGDTQYF.